The 27 T cell receptor beta chains given below trace back to one sample, sequenced in a study of T cells in women clearing cervical HPV infection. The protocol was immunoSEQ multiplex PCR, while the TCRdb copy is restricted to in-frame clones and leaves out a portion. The sample holds some 43,000 clones. The sequencing sample was made of blood buffy coat. These TCRs come from a woman aged 18-70 years with a cervical HPV16 infection that either progressed to CIN3+ or cleared (not recorded which).

As regards this clone: The read ends 3 residues early relative to the CDR3; the germline J gene fills the gap. The chain employs TRBV2 and TRBJ2-1; 9 bases match TRBD1. Germline trimming cut 4 bases from V and 4 bases from J; bases unmatched to any gene: 8. This CDR3 has 16 residues. CDR1 SNHLY and CDR2 FYNNEI come from the germline V gene. This CDR3 reads CASSGQDRGLYNEQFF. The part of the CDR3 DNA that was read is TGTGCCAGCAGTGGCCAAGACAGGGGGTTGTACAATGAG.

To note about this clone: The CDR3 end lies 3 residues beyond the end of the read and is filled in from the germline J gene. The chain has TRBV7-3 and TRBJ2-4, with D maybe TRBD1 (7 bases). CDR3 length: 15 amino acids. Germline lookup yields CDR1 SGHTA and CDR2 FQGTGA. This CDR3 reads CASSSLGGTVRGQYF. Incomplete CDR3 DNA: TGTGCCAGCAGCTCCCTAGGAGGGACAGTTAGGGGT. The full variable domain, rest sourced from reference TRBV7-3 and TRBJ2-4, is GAGVSQTPSNKVTEKGKYVELRCDPISGHTALYWYRQSLGQGPEFLIYFQGTGAADDSGLPNDRFFAVRPEGSVSTLKIQRTERGDSAVYLCASSSLGGTVRGQYFGAGTRLSVL.

A note on this clone: The read ends 3 residues before the CDR3 terminus; that terminus is restored from the germline J gene. This chain uses TRBV10-3 with TRBJ2-3; TRBD1 is a possible D gene (6 bases). This CDR3 is built from 14 residues. In germline, CDR1 is ENHRY, CDR2 SYGVKD. CDR3 amino acids: CAISARTDHGTQYF. The sequenced CDR3 bases are TGTGCCATCAGTGCCAGGACAGACCACGGGACG.

As concerns this clone: The read finishes 3 residues shy of the CDR3 end, and the germline J gene is used to complete it. This rearrangement joins TRBV5-1 to TRBJ2-5; 7 bases line up with TRBD2. The CDR3 sequence is 16 residues long. Germline CDR1 reads SGHRS; CDR2 reads YFSETQ. After removal of 2 bases from V and 0 bases from J, the junction contained 7 bases not matched to a gene. Partial CDR3 DNA: TGCGCCAGCAGCTTTACCCCCCGGGGGGACCAAGAGACC. Translating it yields CASSFTPRGDQET. The whole CDR3 protein reads CASSFTPRGDQETQYF.

Comments on this clone: The read comes to an end 3 residues before the CDR3 does, leaving the germline J gene to fill in the end. V usage is TRBV3-1 (or the pseudogene TRBV3-2) and J usage is TRBJ2-3; 8 nucleotides align to TRBD2. The trim removed 2 bases at V and 5 bases at J, leaving 9 bases unmatched. Looked up from germline, CDR1 is LGHDT and CDR2 is YNNKEL (reference sequence). There are 16 residues in the CDR3. The chain's CDR3 is CASSQRAGLVGDTQYF. CDR3 bases read: TGTGCCAGCAGCCAAAGGGCGGGACTAGTCGGAGATACG.

Comments on this clone: The read finishes 3 residues shy of the CDR3 end, and the germline J gene is used to complete it. J is TRBJ2-7 and V is TRBV2, with 7 bases matching TRBD2. Germline-derived CDR1 and CDR2 are SNHLY and FYNNEI. The CDR3 sequence is 13 residues long. The trim removed 6 bases at V and 4 bases at J, leaving 6 bases unmatched. The CDR3: CASSQLARYEQYF. The DNA read from the CDR3 is TGTGCCAGCAGCCAACTAGCGAGGTACGAG.

For this clone: The read finishes 3 residues shy of the CDR3 end, and the germline J gene is used to complete it. The chain recombines TRBV29-1 with TRBJ2-7; D not resolved. The V gene lost 4 bases and the J gene lost 0 bases, with 10 bases spanning the gap. The germline CDR1 and CDR2 sequences are SQVTM and ANQGSEA. The CDR3 spans 13 residues. This CDR3 is CSVVDIYSYEQYF. The DNA read from the CDR3 is TGCAGCGTTGTAGATATTTACTCCTACGAG.

The sequenced part of the CDR3 DNA is TGCGCCAGCAGCCCTAAACCGGGACAGGGGACCCAGGGGGGGGAG. Amino acids: CASSPKPGQGTQGGE. The CDR3 reads in full as CASSPKPGQGTQGGELFF. V gene TRBV4-1 combines with J gene TRBJ2-2; TRBD1 matches at 10 bases. Coverage ceases 3 residues before the CDR3 finishes, and the germline J gene fills in the end. This CDR3 is 18 amino acids long. Trimming cost V 4 bases and J 8 bases; bases outside gene matches: 16. The germline V gene encodes CDR1 MGHRA and CDR2 YSYEKL.

On this clone itself: Read sequence stops 3 residues before the CDR3 end, and the germline J gene provides the missing end. The V gene is TRBV7-8, the J gene TRBJ2-7; 11 bases fit TRBD1. With V trimmed by 7 bases and J by 3 bases, 5 bases remained unmatched. Germline V gene sequence: CDR1 SGHVS, CDR2 FQNEAQ. The CDR3 runs to 14 residues. The CDR3 reads CASIRDRGNYEQYF. Partial CDR3 DNA: TGTGCCAGCATCCGGGACAGGGGGAACTACGAG.

Concerning this clone: The CDR3 end is not reached by the read, which stops 3 residues before it; the germline J gene fills it in. This chain uses TRBV5-1 with TRBJ2-5; 15 positions match TRBD2. The CDR3 spans 18 residues. Trimming cost V 3 bases and J 1 base; bases outside gene matches: 7. The germline gives CDR1 SGHRS, CDR2 YFSETQ. CDR3 protein: CASSYMGLAGGFQETQYF. The CDR3 bases that were read are TGCGCCAGCAGCTATATGGGACTAGCGGGGGGTTTCCAAGAGACC.

With regard to this clone: The sequenced fragment ends 3 residues before the CDR3 boundary, so the rest is inferred from the germline J gene. The rearrangement joins TRBV2 to TRBJ1-2; D is unresolved. The CDR3 length is 13 residues. Looked up from germline, CDR1 is SNHLY and CDR2 is FYNNEI. Trimming pared 6 bases from V and 1 base from J, leaving 9 bases between. Partial CDR3 DNA: TGTGCCAGCAGCCCACCTAATAACTATGGC. Amino acids: CASSPPNNYG. The CDR3 as a whole reads CASSPPNNYGYTF.

For this clone: The CDR3 is cut off 3 residues early in the read; its end comes from the germline J gene. The chain recombines TRBV6-2 or TRBV6-3 with TRBJ1-4; D gene uncertain. The CDR3 covers 13 residues. Germline CDR1 is MNHEY and CDR2 is SVGEGT. The CDR3 spells CASVLFRGSPLFF. The DNA read from the CDR3 is TGTGCCAGCGTCCTTTTCCGAGGTTCACCA.

Points on this clone: The read terminates 3 residues before the CDR3 end, so the remaining end is supplied by the germline J gene. The rearrangement links TRBV29-1 to TRBJ2-3; 8 bases are a match to TRBD2. The CDR3 covers 14 residues. With 4 bases clipped from V and 1 base from J, the junction kept 4 bases outside the gene matches. Germline V gene data show CDR1 as SQVTM and CDR2 as ANQGSEA. The CDR3 sequence: CSVVSRGGTDTQYF. Incomplete CDR3 DNA: TGCAGCGTTGTGTCGCGGGGGGGCACAGATACG.

To note about this clone: The CDR3 end lies 3 residues beyond the end of the read and is filled in from the germline J gene. The gene calls are TRBV5-5 and TRBJ1-5; weak D call: TRBD1 (6 bases). The CDR3 spans 15 residues. Germline CDR1 reads SGHKS; CDR2 reads YYEKEE (reference sequence). V gave up 0 bases and J gave up 7 bases, with 14 bases separating them. CDR3 bases read: TGTGCCAGCAGCTTGGTACCAGGGGTCGGGCAGCCC. It encodes CASSLVPGVGQP. The whole CDR3 sequence is CASSLVPGVGQPQHF.

About this clone: The observed sequence ends 3 residues before the CDR3 terminus, with the missing tail filled in from the germline J gene. This rearrangement joins TRBV18 to TRBJ2-2; D is unclear. Germline V gene lookup returns CDR1 KGHSH and CDR2 LQKENI. The CDR3 totals 16 residues. CDR3 bases read: TGTGCCAGCTCACCACCCCCAGACAAACAAAATTCACCG. This encodes CASSPPPDKQNSP. The whole CDR3 reads CASSPPPDKQNSPLFF.

On this clone: A read error may produce the germline difference seen at one junction end. CDR3: CASSPSSRGGEQFF. The part of the CDR3 DNA that was read is TGTGCTAGCAGCCCCAGTTCGCGGGGCGGTGAG. V is TRBV7-7 and J is TRBJ2-1; possibly TRBD2 for D (6 bases). The CDR3 end lies 3 residues beyond the end of the read and is filled in from the germline J gene. Per the germline V gene, CDR1 is SSHAT and CDR2 is FNYEAQ (reference sequence). This CDR3 spans 14 amino acids.

On this clone: Read sequence stops 3 residues before the CDR3 end, and the germline J gene provides the missing end. The chain joins TRBV19 to TRBJ1-4; D not resolved. V lost 10 bases and J lost 0, with 15 bases in between. The germline V gene encodes CDR1 LNHDA and CDR2 SQIVND (reference sequence). The CDR3 length is 15 residues. Partial CDR3 DNA: TGTGCCAAGATTACCTCAGGTGCAACTAATGAAAAA. Amino acid sequence: CAKITSGATNEK. From start to end, the CDR3 is CAKITSGATNEKLFF.

Comment on this clone: Read coverage stops 3 residues before the CDR3 terminus; the germline J gene supplies the remainder. The rearrangement links TRBV19 to TRBJ1-1; 10 nucleotides agree with TRBD1. CDR3 length: 16 amino acids. The trim removed 4 bases at V and 1 base at J, leaving 6 bases unmatched. Germline CDR1 is LNHDA and CDR2 is SQIVND (reference sequence). The covered CDR3 bases are TGTGCCAGTAGTACGCCGACAGGGGGCCAGAACACTGAA. It encodes CASSTPTGGQNTE. The CDR3 in its entirety is CASSTPTGGQNTEAFF.

Turning to this clone: The read falls 3 residues short of the CDR3 end, and the missing part is taken from the germline J gene. V is TRBV28 and J is TRBJ1-2; D unresolved. The germline V and J ends were trimmed by 4 bases and 3 bases, with 18 bases remaining between them. The CDR3 is 16 residues long. Germline CDR1 and CDR2: MDHEN and SYDVKM. The sequenced CDR3 bases are TGTGCCAGCAGTTCCCGTCCGAGGGTTTTGGACTATGGC. This encodes CASSSRPRVLDYG. The whole CDR3 protein is CASSSRPRVLDYGYTF.

About this clone itself: The read falls 3 residues short of the CDR3 end, and the missing part is taken from the germline J gene. The chain couples TRBV9 to TRBJ1-2; 8 bases match TRBD1. CDR1 and CDR2 (germline): SGDLS, YYNGEE. CDR3 length: 16 residues. The CDR3 region is CASSPSAGGDLFGYTF. CDR3 DNA (partial): TGTGCCAGCAGCCCCTCAGCAGGGGGCGATTTGTTCGGC. The full variable domain, rest sourced from reference TRBV9 and TRBJ1-2, is DSGVTQTPKHLITATGQRVTLRCSPRSGDLSVYWYQQSLDQGLQFLIQYYNGEERAKGNILERFSAQQFPDLHSELNLSSLELGDSALYFCASSPSAGGDLFGYTFGSGTRLTVV.

With regard to this clone: The read terminates 3 residues ahead of where the CDR3 ends, so the germline J gene completes it. The gene calls are TRBV10-3 and TRBJ1-1; D possibly corresponds to TRBD1 (5 bases). Germline V gene data show CDR1 as ENHRY and CDR2 as SYGVKD. The CDR3 runs to 13 residues. CDR3: CAISESLQGEAFF. The part of the CDR3 DNA that was read is TGTGCCATCAGTGAGTCGTTGCAGGGAGAA.

Concerning this clone: With the read ending 3 residues before the CDR3 end, the germline J gene is used to fill in that end. The chain carries TRBV29-1 and TRBJ2-7; weak D call: TRBD2 (5 bases). Per the germline V gene, CDR1 is SQVTM and CDR2 is ANQGSEA. V was clipped by 3 bases and J by 4 bases, with 7 bases between them. This CDR3 contains 11 residues. The part of the CDR3 DNA that was read is TGCAGCGTTGATGGCGGGTACGAG. Translating gives CSVDGGYE. The CDR3 as a whole reads CSVDGGYEQYF.

Remarks on this clone: Sequence at one end of the junction differs from germline and may be a read error. Coverage ceases 3 residues before the CDR3 finishes, and the germline J gene fills in the end. Other DNA sequences of this sample code for an identical CDR3. The chain links TRBV6-1 to TRBJ1-3; TRBD1 agrees at 7 bases. The CDR3 sequence is 16 residues long. CDR1 MNHNS and CDR2 SASEGT come from the germline V gene. The covered CDR3 bases are TGTGCCAGCAGTGAACGGGTAACAGGGGCTGGAAACACG. Its protein is CASSERVTGAGNT. The whole CDR3 sequence reads CASSERVTGAGNTIYF.

The CDR3 bases that were read are TGCAGTGCTAGAGATCCACTAGCGGGAGGGGATGAG. This sequence encodes CSARDPLAGGDE. The whole CDR3 reads CSARDPLAGGDEQFF. V gene TRBV20-1 combines with J gene TRBJ2-1, with 13 bases identical to TRBD2. Read data end 3 residues before the CDR3 end; the end is taken from the germline J gene. This CDR3 is built from 15 residues. The V segment lost 0 bases and the J segment 8 bases; nucleotides outside the gene matches: 4. Germline V lookup: CDR1 DFQATT, CDR2 SNEGSKA (reference sequence).

About this clone: The CDR3 goes on 3 residues after the read ends, and that part is filled in from the germline J gene. The gene calls are TRBV11-2 and TRBJ1-1; D is unresolved. This CDR3 contains 13 residues. Trimming removed 1 base at V and 7 bases at J, with 10 bases between. The germline gives CDR1 SGHAT, CDR2 FQNNGV. CDR3 amino acids: CASSLGFEREAFF. The CDR3 DNA, read in part, is TGTGCCAGCAGCTTAGGATTTGAGCGTGAA.

CDR3 DNA (partial): TGTGCCAGCAGTGATGGGCAGAACACTGAA. Translating it yields CASSDGQNTE. From start to end, the CDR3 is CASSDGQNTEAFF. The chain carries TRBV6-1 and TRBJ1-1; D is unresolved. The CDR3 goes on 3 residues after the read ends, and that part is filled in from the germline J gene. CDR3 length: 13 residues. CDR1 MNHNS and CDR2 SASEGT come from the germline V gene. V shed 3 bases and J shed 1 base, with 6 bases lying between them.

As to this clone: The CDR3 extends 3 residues past the end of the read, so its final part is completed from the germline J gene. The chain combines TRBV20-1 with TRBJ2-5; D perhaps matches TRBD2 (7 bases). V was pared by 5 bases and J by 4 bases, with 20 bases between. The CDR3 consists of 15 residues. CDR1 DFQATT and CDR2 SNEGSKA come from the germline V gene (reference sequence). The CDR3 bases that were read are TGCAGTGCTCGCCAAGGGGGGGGTAGAATAGAGACC. Translating gives CSARQGGGRIET. The complete CDR3 reads CSARQGGGRIETQYF.